The T cell receptor beta chain described here comes from a study of blood T cells in healthy people across ages. The people who gave samples were healthy Caucasians from Russia, aged roughly 6 to 90. The CDR3 consists of 14 residues. Germline-derived CDR1 and CDR2 are KGHSH and LQKENI. V lost 2 bases to trimming and J lost 2 bases; unmatched junction nucleotides: 1. A sample-barcoded 5' primer and a J-beta primer mix were used in a second PCR of roughly 7 to 12 cycles. Every sample gave at least 3 million paired-end reads containing CDR3. MiXCR was run by TCRdb on the 5' RACE reads, yielding one entry per CDR3 protein. The sample has 650,000 or so distinct CDR3 sequences; 52% are singletons. General observations from the study: Higher naive T cell percentage went strongly together with higher TCR beta diversity.

This clonotype has a handful of counts. Its target is not known. This TCR was sampled from an elderly woman in good health. The chain links TRBV18 to TRBJ2-7, with 9 bases lining up with TRBD1. The specimen was blood. The CDR3 nucleotides read TGTGCCAGCTCACCAGACAGGGGGGCCTACGAGCAGTACTTC. It yields the protein CASSPDRGAYEQYF.